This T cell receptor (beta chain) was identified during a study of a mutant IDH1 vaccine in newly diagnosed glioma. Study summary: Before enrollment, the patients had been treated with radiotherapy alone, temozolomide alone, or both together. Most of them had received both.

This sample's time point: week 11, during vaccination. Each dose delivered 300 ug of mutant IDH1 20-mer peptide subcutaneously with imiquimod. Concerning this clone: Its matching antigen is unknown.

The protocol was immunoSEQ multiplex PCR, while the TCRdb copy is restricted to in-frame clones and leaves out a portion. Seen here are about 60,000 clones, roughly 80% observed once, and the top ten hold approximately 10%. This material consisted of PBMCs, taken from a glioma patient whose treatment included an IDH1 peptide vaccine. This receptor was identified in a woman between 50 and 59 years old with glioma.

In DNA, the CDR3 is TGTGCCAGCAGTTTAGGAGGGGCAGGGACTGAAGCTTTCTTT. This encodes CASSLGGAGTEAFF. The chain combines TRBV27 with TRBJ1-1, with D possibly matching TRBD1 (5 bases). The germline V and J ends were trimmed by 2 bases and 5 bases, with 12 bases remaining between them. CDR1 and CDR2 (germline): MNHEY, SMNVEV (reference sequence). This CDR3 contains 14 residues.